This T cell receptor (beta chain) was identified in a study of cytomegalovirus exposure and HLA in healthy donors. Study-level background: Falling in the Caucasian-associated ancestry cluster were 81% of under 450 genotyped donors. Study-wide points: Previous analysis showed most TCR beta V segments were productive about 90% or about 30% of the time. Reportedly, fewer N-insertions than the roughly 700-donor mean appeared in an Asian-associated ancestry cluster in a later analysis. A later analysis linked a missense variant in DCLRE1C to the trimming of TCR beta V and J genes.

To note about this clone: What it recognizes is unknown.

60 Vbeta and 13 Jbeta primers were used in PCR. Profiling relied on immunoSEQ multiplex PCR, and the TCRdb table lists in-frame clones only, not all of them. Its listing shows 85,000 to 90,000 clones. Germline CDR1 and CDR2: MGHRA and YSYEKL. The CDR3 sequence is 14 residues long. Trimming removed 6 bases at V and 1 base at J, with 12 bases between. V is TRBV4-1 and J is TRBJ1-1; no clear D gene. The source is a man between 50 and 59 years old in good health and CMV-seropositive. The sequenced sample was PBMCs. For the CDR3, the DNA is TGCGCCAGCAGACCAACAAGACAGAACACTGAAGCTTTCTTT. It encodes CASRPTRQNTEAFF.